This passage covers 15 T cell receptor beta chains from one sample sequenced in a study of cytomegalovirus exposure and HLA in healthy donors. Measured with immunoSEQ multiplex PCR; TCRdb has only the in-frame clones, and not every one. The sample has 120,000 to 150,000 clones, 87% seen once. The sample consisted of PBMCs. The source is a man younger than 30 in good health and CMV-seropositive.

The chain couples TRBV7-8 to TRBJ1-1; possibly TRBD1 for D (6 bases). The germline V gene encodes CDR1 SGHVS and CDR2 FQNEAQ. V was cut by 5 bases and J by 2 bases, with 15 bases left in between. This CDR3 spans 15 amino acids. The CDR3: CASSTFRGTNTEAFF. The DNA for the CDR3 is TGTGCCAGCAGCACATTTCGTGGGACAAACACTGAAGCTTTCTTT. Supplemented by reference TRBV7-8 and TRBJ1-1, the full variable domain reads GAGVSQSPRYKVAKRGQDVALRCDPISGHVSLFWYQQALGQGPEFLTYFQNEAQLDKSGLPSDRFFAERPEGSVSTLKIQRTQQEDSAVYLCASSTFRGTNTEAFFGQGTRLTVV.

V usage is TRBV13 and J usage is TRBJ1-1; D is undetermined. This CDR3 spans 11 amino acids. Deletions cut 2 bases from V and 5 bases from J, with 3 bases between. CDR1 and CDR2 from the germline V gene are PRHDT and FYEKMQ (reference sequence). CDR3 nucleotides: TGTGCCAGCAGCTTAACTACTGAAGCTTTCTTT. Translating gives CASSLTTEAFF.

The gene calls are TRBV28 and TRBJ1-2; perhaps TRBD1 as D (5 bases). Trimming shortened V by 3 bases and J by 5 bases, and 13 bases separated the two germline ends. The length of the CDR3 is 14 residues. Germline V gene data show CDR1 as MDHEN and CDR2 as SYDVKM. The CDR3 nucleotides read TGTGCCAGCAGTTTGGGGGGAGGGTGGTATGGCTACACCTTC. It encodes CASSLGGGWYGYTF.

The chain carries TRBV27 and TRBJ2-2, with 9 positions matching TRBD1. Unmatched junction bases numbered 2, after V lost 2 bases and J lost 4 bases. The germline V gene encodes CDR1 MNHEY and CDR2 SMNVEV (reference sequence). The CDR3 runs 15 residues. CDR3 DNA sequence: TGTGCCAGCAGTTTACTGACAGGGGGCACCGGGGAGCTGTTTTTT. Amino acid sequence: CASSLLTGGTGELFF.

The V call is TRBV20-1, the J call TRBJ1-2; a weak D match, TRBD1 (6 bases). Germline V lookup: CDR1 DFQATT, CDR2 SNEGSKA (reference sequence). This CDR3 contains 11 residues. DNA for the CDR3: TGCATCCCAGGGGTGACTGATGGCTACACCTTC. Protein product: CIPGVTDGYTF.

The chain combines TRBV7-6 with TRBJ1-1, with D possibly TRBD1 on 6 matching bases. CDR1 and CDR2 from the germline V gene are SGHVS and FNYEAQ. This CDR3 is 14 amino acids long. The V end was cut by 5 bases, the J end by 1 base, with 11 bases between. CDR3 region: CASSQGHQNTEAFF. DNA for the CDR3: TGTGCCAGCAGCCAGGGACACCAGAACACTGAAGCTTTCTTT.

This rearrangement joins TRBV2 to TRBJ2-3; TRBD1 agrees at 8 bases. Trimming removed 11 bases from V and 11 bases from J; junction bases left unmatched: 15. The CDR3 length is 13 residues. CDR1 is SNHLY, CDR2 FYNNEI, per germline. The CDR3 sequence is CAAHPEGQGEQYF. As DNA, the CDR3 is TGTGCCGCCCATCCCGAAGGACAGGGTGAGCAGTATTTT.

The chain has TRBV6-6 and TRBJ2-3; D is undetermined. Deletions cut 8 bases from V and 0 bases from J, with 9 bases between. Germline values: CDR1 MNHNY, CDR2 SVGAGI (reference sequence). The CDR3 extends over 13 amino acids. CDR3 protein: CASSQRSTDTQYF. In DNA form, the CDR3 reads TGTGCCAGCTCCCAACGGAGCACAGATACGCAGTATTTT.

The chain couples TRBV6-6 to TRBJ2-3, with 7 nucleotides matching TRBD2. Germline V CDR1 and CDR2: MNHNY, SVGAGI (reference sequence). J lost 4 bases, V lost 2 bases, and 0 bases had no gene match. CDR3 length: 13 amino acids. DNA for the CDR3: TGTGCCAGCAGTTACGGACTAGCAGATACGCAGTATTTT. Translated, it gives CASSYGLADTQYF.

The V gene is TRBV6-1, the J gene TRBJ2-5; 7 positions match TRBD1. The V gene end was trimmed by 4 bases and the J gene end by 5 bases; junction bases not matched to a gene: 4. Germline CDR1 is MNHNS and CDR2 is SASEGT. This CDR3 has 13 amino acids. CDR3 in amino acids: CASSATGMETQYF. Written as DNA, the CDR3 is TGTGCCAGCAGTGCGACAGGGATGGAGACCCAGTACTTC.

This chain joins TRBV19 and TRBJ1-1; no definite D call. V lost 8 bases, J lost 1 base, and 11 bases lay in between. CDR1 and CDR2 from the germline V gene are LNHDA and SQIVND (reference sequence). CDR3 length: 13 amino acids. In nucleotides, the CDR3 is TGTGCCAGTTCAGGTTTTTCGAACACTGAAGCTTTCTTT. Translating gives CASSGFSNTEAFF.

This rearrangement joins TRBV28 to TRBJ1-4; possible D gene TRBD1, 5 bases. Per the germline V gene, CDR1 is MDHEN and CDR2 is SYDVKM. The CDR3 is made up of 13 amino acids. Trimming cost V 7 bases and J 13 bases, with 19 bases left between them. CDR3 DNA sequence: TGTGCCAGCAATCTTCGACCCCGGGACTTACTGTTTTTT. Its translation is CASNLRPRDLLFF.

The table lists this clone with a few counts. The J gene is TRBJ2-2, the V gene TRBV21-1; the table's TRBD2 call for D was not verified on the DNA. TRBV21-1 is a known pseudogene. The CDR3 runs to 18 residues. The CDR3 DNA reads TGTGCCAGCAGCAAACAGGATCCCTGGACTAGCGACACCGGGGAGCTGTTTTTT. This sequence encodes CASSKQDPWTSDTGELFF.

V usage is TRBV27 and J usage is TRBJ1-2; 10 bases match TRBD1. With V trimmed by 2 bases and J by 11 bases, 8 bases remained unmatched. This CDR3 has 14 residues. Germline V lookup: CDR1 MNHEY, CDR2 SMNVEV (reference sequence). CDR3 coding DNA: TGTGCCAGCAGTTTAGGGCCGGGACAGGGGCCTTACACCTTC. This gives the protein CASSLGPGQGPYTF.

The chain recombines TRBV30 with TRBJ2-4, with 9 positions matching TRBD1. This CDR3 is 14 amino acids long. The V gene end was trimmed by 2 bases and the J gene end by 7 bases; junction bases not matched to a gene: 6. CDR1 is GTSNPN and CDR2 is SVGIG in the germline V gene (reference sequence). The CDR3 nucleotides are TGTGCCTGGAGTACGGGACAGGGACTCAACATTCAGTACTTC. This gives the protein CAWSTGQGLNIQYF.